Following are 5 T cell receptor beta chains from one sample sequenced in a study of identical twins (dated by TCRdb to 2016 to 2018). Preparation of the library involved 5' RACE. The sequencer listed for this sample is Illumina HiSeq 2000. The public reads were reprocessed in TCRdb via fastp at Q25 and MiXCR, keeping in-frame beta chains. Here each entry gathers all rows of one CDR3 protein and keeps the most common genes and DNA. The sample contains approximately 500,000 distinct CDR3 sequences, approximately 24% of them found a single time. In total, the top ten clones hold about 2.9% of the sample. These data were likewise used in another study, on T cells expressing NK-cell markers.

The sample taken for sequencing was CD4+ T cells sorted from blood. The receptors derive from a woman aged 18-35 years in good health.

The J gene is TRBJ2-1, the V gene TRBV20-1, with TRBD2 matching 13 bases. The V gene end was trimmed by 2 bases and the J gene end by 7 bases; junction bases not matched to a gene: 5. Germline V gives CDR1 DFQATT, CDR2 SNEGSKA (reference sequence). The CDR3 extends over 15 amino acids. The CDR3 nucleotides are TGCAGTGCTAGACCGGGACTAGCGGGAAGGAATGAGCAGTTCTTC. Translating it yields CSARPGLAGRNEQFF.

This clonotype has just a few counts. The V gene is TRBV7-2, the J gene TRBJ2-1; 8 bases are shared with TRBD2. This CDR3 has 15 amino acids. Germline assignment: CDR1 SGHTA and CDR2 FQGNSA. Trimming took 5 bases from V and 7 from J; bases not matched to a gene: 10. CDR3 DNA: TGTGCCAGCAGCATCACCGGGACTAGTTGGAATGAGCAGTTCTTC. Residues: CASSITGTSWNEQFF.

This clonotype has only a few counts. This chain links TRBV20-1 with TRBJ2-7; D remains ambiguous. Germline loops: CDR1 DFQATT, CDR2 SNEGSKA (reference sequence). Trimming stripped 0 bases from V and 3 bases from J, with 18 bases between. This CDR3 is 16 amino acids long. CDR3 DNA sequence: TGCAGTGCTAGAGATTTTACGAAGTCTAAGGGCTACGAGCAGTACTTC. This translates into CSARDFTKSKGYEQYF.

The genes are TRBV20-1 and TRBJ2-1; D remains ambiguous. V gave up 6 bases and J gave up 0 bases, with 12 bases separating them. The CDR3 has 14 amino acids. CDR1 and CDR2 from the germline V gene are DFQATT and SNEGSKA (reference sequence). The CDR3 loop is CSATDPSSYNEQFF. The CDR3 coding sequence is TGCAGTGCCACGGACCCGAGCTCCTACAATGAGCAGTTCTTC.

V is TRBV5-1 and J is TRBJ2-7, with 7 bases matching TRBD1. The germline CDR1 and CDR2 sequences are SGHRS and YFSETQ. Germline trimming cut 3 bases from V and 3 bases from J; bases unmatched to any gene: 6. This CDR3 has 14 amino acids. The CDR3 DNA follows: TGCGCCAGCAGCTGGGACAGTCAGTACTACGAGCAGTACTTC. This translates into CASSWDSQYYEQYF. The full variable domain, its missing parts supplied by reference TRBV5-1 and TRBJ2-7, is KAGVTQTPRYLIKTRGQQVTLSCSPISGHRSVSWYQQTPGQGLQFLFEYFSETQRNKGNFPGRFSGRQFSNSRSEMNVSTLELGDSALYLCASSWDSQYYEQYFGPGTRLTVT.